One and the same sample provided the 13 T cell receptor beta chains below, sequenced in a study of sequential checkpoint blockade in melanoma. Clones were sequenced by immunoSEQ multiplex PCR, and TCRdb holds only the in-frame ones, with some missing. This table has over 10,000 clones, 82% appearing once. As for treatment: randomized to nivolumab then ipilimumab (arm A) or the reverse (arm B). The input for sequencing was CD8+ T cells sorted from blood (inferred from file names), taken from a patient given nivolumab and ipilimumab in sequence. The receptors derive from a human donor with melanoma.

This clone was found once. The V gene is TRBV6-1, the J gene TRBJ1-4; 8 bases are shared with TRBD1. With 1 base clipped from V and 6 bases from J, the junction kept 4 bases outside the gene matches. CDR1 is MNHNS, CDR2 SASEGT, per germline. This CDR3 comprises 15 residues. CDR3 sequence (DNA): TGTGCCAGCAGTGAAGTTGGACAGGGTTATGAAAAACTGTTTTTT. Its protein product is CASSEVGQGYEKLFF.

For the CDR3, the DNA is TGTGCCAGCAGTTCCGGTTCCCTGATCTACTACGAGCAGTACTTC. It yields the protein CASSSGSLIYYEQYF. This chain joins TRBV28 and TRBJ2-5; D uncertain. With the DNA end fitting TRBJ2-7 better, the J assignment may be wrong. This CDR3 is 15 amino acids long. Germline CDR1 reads MDHEN; CDR2 reads SYDVKM.

This clone was seen a few times. The gene calls are TRBV28 and TRBJ2-1, with 11 nucleotides matching TRBD2. V shed 5 bases and J 2 bases; nucleotides not matched to a gene: 5. The V gene's germline CDR1 is MDHEN and CDR2 SYDVKM. This CDR3 comprises 16 residues. The CDR3 sequence: CASSLIAGGAYNEQFF. The DNA of the CDR3 is TGTGCCAGCAGTCTCATAGCGGGAGGGGCCTACAATGAGCAGTTCTTC.

This clone counts as medium-sized (0.01 to 0.1%). The V and J genes are TRBV28 and TRBJ1-4; D is unresolved. Germline V gives CDR1 MDHEN, CDR2 SYDVKM. V shed 6 bases and J shed 2 bases, with 22 bases lying between them. CDR3 length equals 18 residues. This CDR3 reads CASSPTPPGVATNEKLFF. For the CDR3, the DNA is TGTGCCAGCAGCCCAACCCCCCCCGGAGTGGCGACTAATGAAAAACTGTTTTTT.

This chain joins TRBV19 and TRBJ1-1; D is undetermined. CDR3 length: 13 residues. V lost 3 bases, J lost 2 bases, and 7 bases lay in between. Germline CDR1 LNHDA, CDR2 SQIVND (reference sequence). The CDR3, as DNA: TGTGCCAGTAGTATGGGCAGTAACACTGAAGCTTTCTTT. Encoded protein: CASSMGSNTEAFF.

The chain couples TRBV5-4 to TRBJ1-1, with D maybe TRBD1 (5 bases). The germline CDR1 and CDR2 sequences are SGHNT and YYREEE (reference sequence). Trimming shortened V by 4 bases and J by 1 base, and 8 bases separated the two germline ends. The CDR3 is 13 amino acids. The chain's CDR3 is CASSGQGNTEAFF. The CDR3 DNA is TGTGCCAGCAGCGGGCAGGGGAACACTGAAGCTTTCTTT.

The V call is TRBV4-1, the J call TRBJ2-1; the D is unclear. CDR1 is MGHRA and CDR2 is YSYEKL in the germline V gene. Deletions cut 7 bases from V and 9 bases from J, with 10 bases between. The CDR3 runs to 11 residues. The CDR3 DNA reads as TGCGCCAGCACCGATAACGGTGAGCAGTTCTTC. Translating gives CASTDNGEQFF.

This chain uses TRBV7-9 with TRBJ2-1; 8 nucleotides align to TRBD1. Looked up from germline, CDR1 is SEHNR and CDR2 is FQNEAQ (reference sequence). CDR3 length: 15 amino acids. The V gene end was trimmed by 4 bases and the J gene end by 4 bases; junction bases not matched to a gene: 6. The CDR3 sequence: CASSWGQAEYNEQFF. The CDR3 region has the DNA TGTGCCAGCAGCTGGGGACAGGCGGAGTACAATGAGCAGTTCTTC.

The chain employs TRBV4-2 and TRBJ2-7; D unclear. From germline, CDR1 is LGHNA and CDR2 YNFKEQ. Between the trimmed V and J ends, which lost 0 bases and 5 bases, there was a span of 2 bases. This CDR3 region has 11 residues. The DNA of the CDR3 is TGTGCCAGCAGCCAAGACAACGAGCAGTACTTC. The encoded protein is CASSQDNEQYF.

The chain carries TRBV9 and TRBJ2-7, with D possibly matching TRBD2 (5 bases). Trimming took off 4 bases at V and 4 bases at J, with 15 bases between the two ends. Germline V CDR1 and CDR2: SGDLS, YYNGEE. The CDR3 has 14 residues. The CDR3 region is CASSPLGVGYEQYF. CDR3 DNA sequence: TGTGCCAGCAGCCCGCTCGGGGTGGGATACGAGCAGTACTTC.

This clone appeared a single time. In the same sample, other DNA sequences code for this CDR3. The rearrangement uses TRBV11-2 and TRBJ2-7; D is unresolved. Germline lookup yields CDR1 SGHAT and CDR2 FQNNGV. The CDR3 spans 12 residues. V was cut by 1 base and J by 6 bases, with 7 bases left in between. The CDR3 coding sequence is TGTGCCAGCAGCTTAGGGCCTCTCGAGCAGTACTTC. It codes for CASSLGPLEQYF.

This clone was detected only a few times. The chain has TRBV19 and TRBJ1-2, with a weak D call TRBD1 (5 bases). The V gene's germline CDR1 is LNHDA and CDR2 SQIVND (reference sequence). The CDR3 covers 12 residues. Trimming cost V 5 bases and J 5 bases, with 9 bases left between them. CDR3: CASSPGGYGYTF. The CDR3, as DNA: TGTGCCAGTAGTCCCGGGGGGTATGGCTACACCTTC.

This chain links TRBV7-6 with TRBJ2-2, with D possibly matching TRBD2 (5 bases). CDR3 length: 14 amino acids. Germline CDR1 and CDR2: SGHVS and FNYEAQ. V was trimmed by 0 bases and J by 6 bases, leaving 8 bases between them. The CDR3 protein is CASSLATRAGELFF. The DNA for the CDR3 is TGTGCCAGCAGCTTAGCGACGAGGGCCGGGGAGCTGTTTTTT.